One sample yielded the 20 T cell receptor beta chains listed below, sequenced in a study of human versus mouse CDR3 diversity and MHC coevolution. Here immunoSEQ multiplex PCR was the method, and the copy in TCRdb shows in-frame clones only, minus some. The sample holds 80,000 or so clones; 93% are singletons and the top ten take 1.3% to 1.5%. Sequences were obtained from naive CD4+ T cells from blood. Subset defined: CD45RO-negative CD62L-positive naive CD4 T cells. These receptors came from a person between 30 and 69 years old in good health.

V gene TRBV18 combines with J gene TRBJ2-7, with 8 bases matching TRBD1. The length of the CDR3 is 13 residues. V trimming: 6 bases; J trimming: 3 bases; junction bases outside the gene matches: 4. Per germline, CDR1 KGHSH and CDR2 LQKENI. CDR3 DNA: TGTGCCAGCTCCCGGGACAGGCTCTACGAGCAGTACTTC. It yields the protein CASSRDRLYEQYF.

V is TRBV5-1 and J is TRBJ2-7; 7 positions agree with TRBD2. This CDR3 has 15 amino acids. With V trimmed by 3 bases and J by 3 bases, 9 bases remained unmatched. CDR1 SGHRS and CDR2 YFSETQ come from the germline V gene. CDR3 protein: CASSYSGEGYYEQYF. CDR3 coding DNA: TGCGCCAGCAGCTACTCGGGGGAGGGGTACTACGAGCAGTACTTC.

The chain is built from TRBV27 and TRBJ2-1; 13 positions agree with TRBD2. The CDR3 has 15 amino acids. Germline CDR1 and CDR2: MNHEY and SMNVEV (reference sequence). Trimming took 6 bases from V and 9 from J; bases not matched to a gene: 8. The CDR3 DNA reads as TGTGCCAGCAGAAGGACTAGCGGGAGCCTCGGTGAGCAGTTCTTC. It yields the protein CASRRTSGSLGEQFF.

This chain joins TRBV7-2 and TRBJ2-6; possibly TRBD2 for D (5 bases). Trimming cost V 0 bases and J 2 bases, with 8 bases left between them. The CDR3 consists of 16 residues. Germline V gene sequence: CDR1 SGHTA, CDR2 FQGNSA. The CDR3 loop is CASSLARGPGANVLTF. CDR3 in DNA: TGTGCCAGCAGCTTAGCGCGAGGGCCTGGGGCCAACGTCCTGACTTTC.

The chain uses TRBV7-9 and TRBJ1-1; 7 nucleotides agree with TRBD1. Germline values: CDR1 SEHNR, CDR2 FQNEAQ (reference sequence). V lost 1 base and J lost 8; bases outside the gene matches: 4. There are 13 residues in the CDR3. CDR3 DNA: TGTGCCAGCAGCTTAGATTCAGGGGGGGAAGCTTTCTTT. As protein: CASSLDSGGEAFF.

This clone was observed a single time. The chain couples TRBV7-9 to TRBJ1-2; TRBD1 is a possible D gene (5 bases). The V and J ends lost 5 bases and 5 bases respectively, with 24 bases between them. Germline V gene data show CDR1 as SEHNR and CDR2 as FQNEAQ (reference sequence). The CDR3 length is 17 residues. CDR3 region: CASSPIFRRGTTYGYTF. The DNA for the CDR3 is TGTGCCAGCAGCCCAATCTTCAGGCGGGGGACTACGTATGGCTACACCTTC.

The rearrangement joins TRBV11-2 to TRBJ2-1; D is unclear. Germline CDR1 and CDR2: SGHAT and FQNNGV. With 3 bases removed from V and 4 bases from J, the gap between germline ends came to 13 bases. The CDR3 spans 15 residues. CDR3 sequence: CASSLGRVSYNEQFF. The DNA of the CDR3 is TGTGCCAGCAGCTTGGGCAGAGTTTCTTACAATGAGCAGTTCTTC.

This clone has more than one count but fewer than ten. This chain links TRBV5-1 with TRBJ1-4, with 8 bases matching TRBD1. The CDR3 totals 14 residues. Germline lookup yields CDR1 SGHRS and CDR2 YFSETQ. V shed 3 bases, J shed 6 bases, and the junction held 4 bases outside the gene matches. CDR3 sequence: CASSSPTGDEKLFF. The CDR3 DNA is TGCGCCAGCAGCTCCCCGACAGGGGATGAAAAACTGTTTTTT.

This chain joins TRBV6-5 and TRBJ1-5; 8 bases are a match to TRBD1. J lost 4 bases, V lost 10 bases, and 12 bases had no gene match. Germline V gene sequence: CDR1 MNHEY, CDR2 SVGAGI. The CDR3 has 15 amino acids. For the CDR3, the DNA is TGTGCCACCCTGCCTACAGGGGGGAGAAATCAGCCCCAGCATTTT. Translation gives CATLPTGGRNQPQHF.

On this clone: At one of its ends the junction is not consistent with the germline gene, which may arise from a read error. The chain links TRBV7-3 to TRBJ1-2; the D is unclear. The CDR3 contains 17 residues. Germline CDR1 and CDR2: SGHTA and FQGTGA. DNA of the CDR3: TGTGCCAGCAGCTTAAACGGGTCTCCGGGGTTGGACTATGGCTACGCCTTC. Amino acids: CASSLNGSPGLDYGYAF.

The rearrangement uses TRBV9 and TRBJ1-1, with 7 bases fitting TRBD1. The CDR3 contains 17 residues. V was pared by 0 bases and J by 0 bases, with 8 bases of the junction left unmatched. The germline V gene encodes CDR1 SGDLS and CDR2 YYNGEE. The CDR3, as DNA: TGTGCCAGCAGCGTAGCCCCCACAGGGGCGTTGAACACTGAAGCTTTCTTT. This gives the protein CASSVAPTGALNTEAFF. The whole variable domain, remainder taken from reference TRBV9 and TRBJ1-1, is DSGVTQTPKHLITATGQRVTLRCSPRSGDLSVYWYQQSLDQGLQFLIQYYNGEERAKGNILERFSAQQFPDLHSELNLSSLELGDSALYFCASSVAPTGALNTEAFFGQGTRLTVV.

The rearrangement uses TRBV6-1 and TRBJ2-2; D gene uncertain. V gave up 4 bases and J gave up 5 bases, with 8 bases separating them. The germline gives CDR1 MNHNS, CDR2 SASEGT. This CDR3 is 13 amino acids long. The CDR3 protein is CASSASRTGELFF. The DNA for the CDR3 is TGTGCCAGCAGTGCCTCACGGACCGGGGAGCTGTTTTTT.

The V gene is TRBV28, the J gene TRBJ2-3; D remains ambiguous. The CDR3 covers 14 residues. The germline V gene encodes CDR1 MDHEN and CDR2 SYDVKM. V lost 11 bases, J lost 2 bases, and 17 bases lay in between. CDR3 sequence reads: CASHAWSYTDTQYF. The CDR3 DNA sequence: TGTGCCTCGCACGCGTGGAGCTACACAGATACGCAGTATTTT.

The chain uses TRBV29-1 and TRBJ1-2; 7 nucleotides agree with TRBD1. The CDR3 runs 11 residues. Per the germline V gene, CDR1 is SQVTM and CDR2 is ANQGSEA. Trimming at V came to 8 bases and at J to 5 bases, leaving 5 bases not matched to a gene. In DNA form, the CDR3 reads TGCAGCACGGGACAGTTTTATGGCTACACCTTC. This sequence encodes CSTGQFYGYTF.

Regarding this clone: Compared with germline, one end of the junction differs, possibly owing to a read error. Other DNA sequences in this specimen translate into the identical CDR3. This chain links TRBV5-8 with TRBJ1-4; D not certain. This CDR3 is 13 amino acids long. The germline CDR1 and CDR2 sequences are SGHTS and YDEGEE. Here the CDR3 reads CASSFLGREKLFF. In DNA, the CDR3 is TGCGCCAGCAGCTTCCTGGGCCGGGAAAAACTGTTTTTT.

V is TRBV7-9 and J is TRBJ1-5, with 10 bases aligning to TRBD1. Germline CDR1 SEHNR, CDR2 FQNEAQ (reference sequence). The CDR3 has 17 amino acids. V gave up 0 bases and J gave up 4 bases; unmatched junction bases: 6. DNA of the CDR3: TGTGCCAGCAGCTTAGCGAGACAGGGGGCCGGGAATCAGCCCCAGCATTTT. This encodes CASSLARQGAGNQPQHF.

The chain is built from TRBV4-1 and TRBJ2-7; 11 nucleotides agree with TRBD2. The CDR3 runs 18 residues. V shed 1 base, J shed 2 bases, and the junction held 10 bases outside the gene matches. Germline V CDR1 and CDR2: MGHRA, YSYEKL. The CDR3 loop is CASSQGLAGGTITYEQYF. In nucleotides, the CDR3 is TGCGCCAGCAGCCAAGGCCTAGCGGGGGGAACAATCACCTACGAGCAGTACTTC.

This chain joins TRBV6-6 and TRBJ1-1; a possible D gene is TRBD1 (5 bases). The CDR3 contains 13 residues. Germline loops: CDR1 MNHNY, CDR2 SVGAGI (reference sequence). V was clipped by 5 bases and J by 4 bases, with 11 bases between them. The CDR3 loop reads CASSQQGGTEAFF. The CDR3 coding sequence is TGTGCCAGCAGTCAGCAGGGAGGCACTGAAGCTTTCTTT.

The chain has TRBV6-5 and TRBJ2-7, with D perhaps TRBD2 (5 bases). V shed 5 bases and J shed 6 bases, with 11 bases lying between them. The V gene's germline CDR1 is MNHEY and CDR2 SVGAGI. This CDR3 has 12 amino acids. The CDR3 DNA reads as TGTGCCAGCAGTCAAATCCGGGGCGAGCAGTACTTC. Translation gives CASSQIRGEQYF.

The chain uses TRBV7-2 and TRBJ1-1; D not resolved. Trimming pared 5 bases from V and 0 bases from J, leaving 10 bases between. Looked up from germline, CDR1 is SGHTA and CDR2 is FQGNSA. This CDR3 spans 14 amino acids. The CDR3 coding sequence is TGTGCCAGCAGCCCCCAGGCAATGAACACTGAAGCTTTCTTT. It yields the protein CASSPQAMNTEAFF.